Listed below are T cell receptor beta chains from one sample, sequenced in a study of regulatory T cells in long-lasting Graves disease. One entry per CDR3 protein, called by TCRdb with MiXCR from the multiplex PCR reads. Among under 500,000 distinct CDR3 sequences listed, roughly 17% were seen once. The same sample was also used in a study of T cells in Graves' hyperthyroidism and ophthalmopathy.

The source material was peripheral blood mononuclear cells (PBMCs), sampled at new diagnosis, from a patient treated with antithyroid drugs. The source of these receptors is a woman younger than 45 with Graves disease. Both conserved end residues are part of each CDR3. The order of the fields is clone size, V gene, J gene, D gene, CDR3 protein, CDR3 DNA. D genes are given only for firm matches. The size field is filled for only some rows; it gives once, few, many or a size class.

>many|TRBV7-2|TRBJ2-5|TRBD2
CASSTHSGSNGLETQYF
TGTGCCAGCAGCACCCATAGCGGGAGTAATGGTTTGGAGACCCAGTACTTC
>NA|TRBV7-6|TRBJ2-2|NA
CASSSLWGSLGGELFF
TGTGCCAGCAGCTCCCTCTGGGGGAGTTTAGGCGGGGAGCTGTTTTTT
>NA|TRBV5-6|TRBJ1-6|NA
CASSLDSNSPLHF
TGTGCCAGCAGCTTGGATTCAAATTCACCCCTCCACTTT
>NA|TRBV11-2|TRBJ1-2|NA
CASSSPTGGANYGYTF
TGTGCCAGCAGCTCCCCGACAGGCGGAGCTAACTATGGCTACACCTTC
>many|TRBV30|TRBJ2-4|NA
CAWTQGQDIQYF
TGTGCCTGGACGCAGGGGCAGGACATTCAGTACTTC
>NA|TRBV20-1|TRBJ2-1|NA
CSGTSENEQFF
TGCAGTGGTACTAGTGAAAATGAGCAGTTCTTC
>few|TRBV20-1|TRBJ2-1|TRBD2
CSARRPAKRGGAYNEQFF
TGCAGTGCTAGAAGGCCCGCGAAAAGGGGAGGGGCCTACAATGAGCAGTTCTTC
>NA|TRBV12-3/TRBV12-4|TRBJ2-7|NA
CASRPRAGLPYEQYF
TGTGCCAGCAGGCCCAGGGCAGGGCTACCCTACGAGCAGTACTTC
>many|TRBV12-3/TRBV12-4|TRBJ1-1|NA
CASSPDPGIYTEAFF
TGTGCCAGCAGTCCAGATCCGGGAATTTACACTGAAGCTTTCTTT
>few|TRBV3-1|TRBJ2-5|TRBD2
CASSPNPSTSGYQETQYF
TGTGCCAGCAGCCCCAACCCCTCGACTAGCGGCTACCAAGAGACCCAGTACTTC
>many|TRBV5-1|TRBJ2-5|TRBD2
CASSNHPGGGRETQYF
TGCGCCAGCAGCAACCACCCGGGGGGAGGGAGAGAGACCCAGTACTTC
>NA|TRBV28|TRBJ2-7|TRBD2
CASSLGREGSYEQYF
TGTGCCAGCAGTTTGGGGCGGGAGGGTTCCTACGAGCAGTACTTC
>many|TRBV9|TRBJ2-1|NA
CASSASREWAYNEQFF
TGTGCCAGCAGCGCCTCTAGGGAGTGGGCTTACAATGAGCAGTTCTTC
>many|TRBV20-1|TRBJ2-7|TRBD2
CSARALLAGSYEQYF
TGCAGTGCTAGGGCCCTACTAGCGGGATCATACGAGCAGTACTTC
>NA|TRBV4-1|TRBJ2-4|NA
CASSSGTIEDKNIQYF
TGCGCCAGCAGCTCTGGGACCATCGAAGACAAAAACATTCAGTACTTC
>few|TRBV9|TRBJ1-3|NA
CASKQGLSGNTIYF
TGTGCAAGCAAGCAGGGCCTCTCTGGAAACACCATATATTTT
>few|TRBV5-1|TRBJ2-1|TRBD2
CASSKWVAGGPGSSYNERFF
TGCGCCAGCAGCAAGTGGGTAGCGGGAGGGCCAGGAAGCTCCTACAATGAGCGGTTCTTC
>many|TRBV15|TRBJ2-3|TRBD2
CATSRDRMAGGADTQYF
TGTGCCACCAGCAGAGATAGGATGGCGGGAGGGGCAGATACGCAGTATTTT
>NA|TRBV15|TRBJ2-5|NA
CATSRGWKQQETQYF
TGTGCCACCAGCAGAGGTTGGAAACAGCAAGAGACCCAGTACTTC
>many|TRBV20-1|TRBJ2-5|TRBD2
CSASGSSSGSPETQYF
TGCAGTGCTAGCGGGTCATCTAGCGGGAGTCCAGAGACCCAGTACTTC
>NA|TRBV4-1|TRBJ2-4|NA
CASSQPTSPETRNIQYF
TGCGCCAGCAGCCAACCCACAAGTCCGGAGACCCGAAACATTCAGTACTTC
>NA|TRBV5-1|TRBJ2-2|NA
CASDHEPGDTGELFF
TGCGCCAGCGACCACGAACCAGGGGACACCGGGGAGCTGTTTTTT
>NA|TRBV5-6|TRBJ2-4|NA
CASSLGGISPNIQYF
TGTGCCAGCAGCTTGGGGGGGATTAGCCCAAACATTCAGTACTTC